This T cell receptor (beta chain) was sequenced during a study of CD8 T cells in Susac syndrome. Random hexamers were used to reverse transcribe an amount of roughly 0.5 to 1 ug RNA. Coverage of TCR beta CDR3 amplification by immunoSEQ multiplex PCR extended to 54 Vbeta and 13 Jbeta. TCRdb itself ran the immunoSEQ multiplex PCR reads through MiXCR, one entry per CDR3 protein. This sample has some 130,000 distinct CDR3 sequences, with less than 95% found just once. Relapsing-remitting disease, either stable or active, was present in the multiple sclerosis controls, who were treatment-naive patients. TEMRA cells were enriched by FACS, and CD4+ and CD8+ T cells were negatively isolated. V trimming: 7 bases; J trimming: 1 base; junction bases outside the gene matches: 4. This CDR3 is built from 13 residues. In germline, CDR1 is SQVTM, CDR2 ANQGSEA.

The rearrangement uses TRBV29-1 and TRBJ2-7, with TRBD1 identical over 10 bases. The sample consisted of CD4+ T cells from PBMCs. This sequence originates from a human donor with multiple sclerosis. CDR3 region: CSARTGGSYEQYF. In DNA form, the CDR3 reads TGCAGCGCAAGGACAGGGGGGTCCTACGAGCAGTACTTC.